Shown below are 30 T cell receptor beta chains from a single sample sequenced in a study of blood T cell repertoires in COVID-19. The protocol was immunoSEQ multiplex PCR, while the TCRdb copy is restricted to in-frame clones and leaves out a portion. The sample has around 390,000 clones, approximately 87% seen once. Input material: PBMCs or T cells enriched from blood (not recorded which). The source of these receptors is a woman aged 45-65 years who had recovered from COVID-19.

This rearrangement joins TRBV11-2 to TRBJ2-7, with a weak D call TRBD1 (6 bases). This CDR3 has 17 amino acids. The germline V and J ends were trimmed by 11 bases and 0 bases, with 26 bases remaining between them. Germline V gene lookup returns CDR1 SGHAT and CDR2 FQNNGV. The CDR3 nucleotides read TGTGCCTCCCAGAGGCAGGGGTTAGGTCTAAGCTCCTACGAGCAGTACTTC. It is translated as CASQRQGLGLSSYEQYF.

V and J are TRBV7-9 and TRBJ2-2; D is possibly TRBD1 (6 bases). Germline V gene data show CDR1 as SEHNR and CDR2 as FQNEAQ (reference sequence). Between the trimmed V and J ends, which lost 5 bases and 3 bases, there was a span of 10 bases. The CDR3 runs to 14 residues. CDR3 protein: CASSLTGYTGELFF. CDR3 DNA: TGTGCCAGCAGCCTCACAGGGTACACCGGGGAGCTGTTTTTT.

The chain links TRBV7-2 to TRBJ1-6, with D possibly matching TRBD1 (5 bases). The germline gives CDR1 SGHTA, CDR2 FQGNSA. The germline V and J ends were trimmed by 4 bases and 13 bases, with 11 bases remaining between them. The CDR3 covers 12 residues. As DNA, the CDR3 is TGTGCCAGCAGCTCCGTAGGGGCGCCCCTCCACTTT. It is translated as CASSSVGAPLHF.

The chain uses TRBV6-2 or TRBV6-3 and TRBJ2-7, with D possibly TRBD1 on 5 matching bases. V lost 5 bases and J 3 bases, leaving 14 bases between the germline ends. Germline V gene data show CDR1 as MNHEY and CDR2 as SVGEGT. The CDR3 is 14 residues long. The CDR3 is CASSGSLQGYEQYF. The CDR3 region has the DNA TGTGCCAGCAGTGGAAGCCTCCAGGGCTACGAGCAGTACTTC.

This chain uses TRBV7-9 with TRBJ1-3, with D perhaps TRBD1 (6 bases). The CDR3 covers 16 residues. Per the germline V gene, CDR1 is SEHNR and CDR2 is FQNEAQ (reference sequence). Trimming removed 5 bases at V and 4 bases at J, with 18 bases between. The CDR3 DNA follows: TGTGCCAGCAGCCTCAACAGGGTGATAGAAGGAAACACCATATATTTT. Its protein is CASSLNRVIEGNTIYF.

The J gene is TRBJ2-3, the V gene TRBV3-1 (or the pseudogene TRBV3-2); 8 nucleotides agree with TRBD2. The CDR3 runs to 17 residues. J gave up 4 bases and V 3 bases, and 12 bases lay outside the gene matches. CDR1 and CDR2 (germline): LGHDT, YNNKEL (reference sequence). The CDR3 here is CASSQSHGGAFSDTQYF. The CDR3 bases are TGTGCCAGCAGCCAGTCCCACGGGGGGGCCTTTTCAGATACGCAGTATTTT.

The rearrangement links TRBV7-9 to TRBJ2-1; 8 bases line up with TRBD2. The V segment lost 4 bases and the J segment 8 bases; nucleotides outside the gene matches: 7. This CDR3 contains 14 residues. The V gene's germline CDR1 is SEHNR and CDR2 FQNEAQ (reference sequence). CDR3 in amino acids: CASSSRTSWDEQFF. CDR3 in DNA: TGTGCCAGCAGCTCCAGGACTAGCTGGGATGAGCAGTTCTTC.

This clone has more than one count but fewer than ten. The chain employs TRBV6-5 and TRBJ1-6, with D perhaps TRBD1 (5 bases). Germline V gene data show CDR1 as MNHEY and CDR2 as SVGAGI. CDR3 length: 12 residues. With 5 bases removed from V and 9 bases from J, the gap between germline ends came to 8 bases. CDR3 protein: CASSTQGSPLHF. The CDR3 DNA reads TGTGCCAGCAGTACGCAGGGTTCACCCCTCCACTTT.

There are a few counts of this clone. The CDR3 is CASSPIGGDNEQFF. For the CDR3, the DNA is TGTGCCAGCAGCCCGATCGGGGGGGACAATGAGCAGTTCTTC. The chain employs TRBV5-6 and TRBJ2-1; TRBD2 matches at 8 bases. This CDR3 contains 14 residues. With V trimmed by 4 bases and J by 5 bases, 5 bases remained unmatched. Germline loops: CDR1 SGHDT, CDR2 YYEEEE.

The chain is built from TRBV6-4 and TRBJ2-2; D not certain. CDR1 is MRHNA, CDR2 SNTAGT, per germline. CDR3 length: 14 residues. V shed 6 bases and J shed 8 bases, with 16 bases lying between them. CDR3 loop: CASRPRSFQGELFF. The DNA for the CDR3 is TGTGCCAGCAGGCCCCGGAGCTTTCAGGGGGAGCTGTTTTTT.

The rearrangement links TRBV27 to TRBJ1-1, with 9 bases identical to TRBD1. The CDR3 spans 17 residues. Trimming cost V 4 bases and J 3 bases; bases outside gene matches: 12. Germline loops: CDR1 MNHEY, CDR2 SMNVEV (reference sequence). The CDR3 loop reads CASSSGTGIIKDTEAFF. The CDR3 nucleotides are TGTGCCAGCAGTTCCGGGACAGGGATAATCAAGGACACTGAAGCTTTCTTT.

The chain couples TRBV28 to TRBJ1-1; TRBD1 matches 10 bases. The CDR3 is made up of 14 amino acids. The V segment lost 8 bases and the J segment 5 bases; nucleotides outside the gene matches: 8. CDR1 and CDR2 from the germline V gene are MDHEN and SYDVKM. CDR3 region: CASGKRQGATEAFF. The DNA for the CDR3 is TGTGCCAGCGGGAAGAGACAGGGGGCGACTGAAGCTTTCTTT.

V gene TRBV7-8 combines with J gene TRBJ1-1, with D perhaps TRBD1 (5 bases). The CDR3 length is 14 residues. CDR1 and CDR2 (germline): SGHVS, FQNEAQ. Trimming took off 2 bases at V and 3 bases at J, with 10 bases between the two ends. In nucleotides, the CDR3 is TGTGCCAGCAGCTTATTTCGGGGGGACACTGAAGCTTTCTTT. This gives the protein CASSLFRGDTEAFF.

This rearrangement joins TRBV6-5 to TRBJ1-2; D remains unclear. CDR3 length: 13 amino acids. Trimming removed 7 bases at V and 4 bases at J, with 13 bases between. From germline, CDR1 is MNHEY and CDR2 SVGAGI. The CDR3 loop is CASTSTSAYGYTF. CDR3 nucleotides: TGTGCCAGCACTTCGACATCGGCCTATGGCTACACCTTC.

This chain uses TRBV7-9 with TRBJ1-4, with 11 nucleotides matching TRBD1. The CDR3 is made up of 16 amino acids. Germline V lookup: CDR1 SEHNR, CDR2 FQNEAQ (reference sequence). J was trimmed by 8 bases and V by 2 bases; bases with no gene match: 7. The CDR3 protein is CASSLKSGTGGEKLFF. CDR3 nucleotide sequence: TGTGCCAGCAGCTTAAAGTCGGGGACAGGGGGGGAAAAACTGTTTTTT.

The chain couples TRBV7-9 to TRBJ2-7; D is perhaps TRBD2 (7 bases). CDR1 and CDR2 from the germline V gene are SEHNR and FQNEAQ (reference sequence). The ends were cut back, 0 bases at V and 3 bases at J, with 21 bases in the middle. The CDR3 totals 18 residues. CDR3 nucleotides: TGTGCCAGCAGCTTAGCCGGGGGGCGAGGTTCTTGGTACTACGAGCAGTACTTC. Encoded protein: CASSLAGGRGSWYYEQYF.

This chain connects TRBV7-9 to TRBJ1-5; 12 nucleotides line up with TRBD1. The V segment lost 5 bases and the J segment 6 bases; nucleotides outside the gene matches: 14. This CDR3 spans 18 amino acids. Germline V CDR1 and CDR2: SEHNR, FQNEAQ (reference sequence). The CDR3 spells CASSTGQGADPLRQPQHF. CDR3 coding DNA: TGTGCCAGCAGCACGGGACAGGGGGCAGATCCTCTGCGTCAGCCCCAGCATTTT.

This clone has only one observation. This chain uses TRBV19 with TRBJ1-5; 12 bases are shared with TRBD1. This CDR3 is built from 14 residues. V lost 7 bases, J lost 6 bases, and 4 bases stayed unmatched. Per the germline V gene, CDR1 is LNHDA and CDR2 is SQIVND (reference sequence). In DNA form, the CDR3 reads TGTGCCAGTACCGGGACAGGGGGCCGTCAGCCCCAGCATTTT. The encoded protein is CASTGTGGRQPQHF. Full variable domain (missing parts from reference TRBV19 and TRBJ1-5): DGGITQSPKYLFRKEGQNVTLSCEQNLNHDAMYWYRQDPGQGLRLIYYSQIVNDFQKGDIAEGYSVSREKKESFPLTVTSAQKNPTAFYLCASTGTGGRQPQHFGDGTRLSIL.

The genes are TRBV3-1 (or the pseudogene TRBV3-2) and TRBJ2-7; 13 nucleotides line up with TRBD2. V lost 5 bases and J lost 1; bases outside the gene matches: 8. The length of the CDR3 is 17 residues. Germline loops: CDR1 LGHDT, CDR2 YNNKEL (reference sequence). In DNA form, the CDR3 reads TGTGCCAGCAGCAGGACTAGCGGGGGCCTGATGTCCTACGAGCAGTACTTC. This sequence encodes CASSRTSGGLMSYEQYF.

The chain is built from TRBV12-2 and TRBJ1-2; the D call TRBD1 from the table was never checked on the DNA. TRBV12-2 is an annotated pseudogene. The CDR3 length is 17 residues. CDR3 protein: CASRWVRGTDTAEGYTF. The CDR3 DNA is TGTGCAAGTCGCTGGGTCAGGGGCACAGACACCGCCGAAGGCTACACCTTC.

CDR3 residues: CASSSGQGGSNQPQHF. CDR3 in DNA: TGCGCCAGCAGCTCCGGACAGGGGGGTAGCAATCAGCCCCAGCATTTT. The chain employs TRBV5-1 and TRBJ1-5; 10 bases align to TRBD1. V was pared by 3 bases and J by 0 bases, with 3 bases of the junction left unmatched. CDR1 is SGHRS and CDR2 is YFSETQ in the germline V gene. The CDR3 is 16 residues long.

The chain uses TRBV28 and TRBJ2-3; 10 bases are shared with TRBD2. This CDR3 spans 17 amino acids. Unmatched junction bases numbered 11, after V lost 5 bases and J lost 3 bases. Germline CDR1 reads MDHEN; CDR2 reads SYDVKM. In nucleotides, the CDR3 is TGTGCCAGCAGTCCCCCCGCTAGCGGGGGAGTTACAGATACGCAGTATTTT. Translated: CASSPPASGGVTDTQYF.

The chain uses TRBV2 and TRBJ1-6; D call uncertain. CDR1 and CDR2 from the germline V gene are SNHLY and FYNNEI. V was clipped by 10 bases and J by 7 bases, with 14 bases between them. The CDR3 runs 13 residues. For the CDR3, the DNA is TGTGCCACCTACCGACACAAAAATTCACCCCTCCACTTT. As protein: CATYRHKNSPLHF.

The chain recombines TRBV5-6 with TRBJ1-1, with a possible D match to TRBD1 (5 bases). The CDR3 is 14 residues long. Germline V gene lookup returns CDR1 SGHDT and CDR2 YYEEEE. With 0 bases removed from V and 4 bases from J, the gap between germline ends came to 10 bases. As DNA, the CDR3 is TGTGCCAGCAGCTTGGTGGGAAGGGGCACTGAAGCTTTCTTT. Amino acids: CASSLVGRGTEAFF.

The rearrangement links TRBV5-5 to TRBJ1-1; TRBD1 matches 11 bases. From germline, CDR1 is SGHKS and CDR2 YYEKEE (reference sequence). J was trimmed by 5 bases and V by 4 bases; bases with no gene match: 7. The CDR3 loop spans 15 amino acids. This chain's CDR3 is CASSAGTGGFTEAFF. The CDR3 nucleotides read TGTGCCAGCAGCGCAGGGACAGGGGGATTTACTGAAGCTTTCTTT. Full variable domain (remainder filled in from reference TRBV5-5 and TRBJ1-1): DAGVTQSPTHLIKTRGQQVTLRCSPISGHKSVSWYQQVLGQGPQFIFQYYEKEERGRGNFPDRFSARQFPNYSSELNVNALLLGDSALYLCASSAGTGGFTEAFFGQGTRLTVV.

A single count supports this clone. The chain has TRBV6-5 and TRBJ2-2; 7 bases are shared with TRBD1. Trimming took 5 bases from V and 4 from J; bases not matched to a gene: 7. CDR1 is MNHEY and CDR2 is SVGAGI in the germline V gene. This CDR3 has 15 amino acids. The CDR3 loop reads CASSIVTGPTGELFF. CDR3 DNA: TGTGCCAGCAGTATCGTGACAGGGCCCACCGGGGAGCTGTTTTTT.

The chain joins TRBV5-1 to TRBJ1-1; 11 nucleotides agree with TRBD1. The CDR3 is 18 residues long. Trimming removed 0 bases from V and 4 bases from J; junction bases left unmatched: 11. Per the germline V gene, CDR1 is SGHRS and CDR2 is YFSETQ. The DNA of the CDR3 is TGCGCCAGCAGCTTGGAGGGACAGGGGGGCGTCGGTAGCACTGAAGCTTTCTTT. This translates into CASSLEGQGGVGSTEAFF. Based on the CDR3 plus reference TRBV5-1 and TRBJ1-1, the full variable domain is KAGVTQTPRYLIKTRGQQVTLSCSPISGHRSVSWYQQTPGQGLQFLFEYFSETQRNKGNFPGRFSGRQFSNSRSEMNVSTLELGDSALYLCASSLEGQGGVGSTEAFFGQGTRLTVV.

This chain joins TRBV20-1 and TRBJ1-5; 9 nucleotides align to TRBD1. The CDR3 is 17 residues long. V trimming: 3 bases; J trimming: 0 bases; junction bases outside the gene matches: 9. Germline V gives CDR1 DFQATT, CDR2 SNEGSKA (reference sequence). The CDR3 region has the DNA TGCAGTGCTAGTGCGGGACAGGGATCGTATAGCAATCAGCCCCAGCATTTT. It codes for CSASAGQGSYSNQPQHF.

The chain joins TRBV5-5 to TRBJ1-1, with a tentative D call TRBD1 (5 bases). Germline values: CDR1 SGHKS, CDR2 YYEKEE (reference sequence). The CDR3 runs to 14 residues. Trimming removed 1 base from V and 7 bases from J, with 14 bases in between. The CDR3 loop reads CASSLNSGINEAFF. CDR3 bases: TGTGCCAGCAGCTTGAATTCAGGGATCAATGAAGCTTTCTTT.

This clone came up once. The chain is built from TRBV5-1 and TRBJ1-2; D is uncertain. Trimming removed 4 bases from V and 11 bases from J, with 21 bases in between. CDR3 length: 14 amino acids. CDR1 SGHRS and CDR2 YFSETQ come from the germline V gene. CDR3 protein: CASSPGGGSMGYTF. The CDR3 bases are TGCGCCAGCAGCCCGGGAGGTGGATCTATGGGGTACACCTTC.